This entry concerns a single T cell receptor beta chain. The target antigen is unknown. CDR3 length: 13 amino acids. Germline V gene data show CDR1 as SQVTM and CDR2 as ANQGSEA. Trimming pared 5 bases from V and 0 bases from J, leaving 8 bases between. This entry is derived from a study of cytomegalovirus exposure and HLA in healthy donors. Turning to the study itself: A prior analysis found about 110 million unique TCR beta sequences from approximately 190 million T cells.

Study-wide findings and caveats: Some public TCRs appeared in many individuals, while most sequences were rare. Accurate predictions that matched the HLA-A and HLA-B alleles of most subjects were reportedly made from TCR beta sequences.

The PCR contained 60 Vbeta and 13 Jbeta primers. As handled by the study authors: Later work found tens of millions of unique TCR beta chains, with approximately 12 million shared. Sequencing used immunoSEQ multiplex PCR; TCRdb keeps in-frame clones, though not all of them. V and J calls and clone size follow that table, whereas D and trimming were derived from the DNA. The table shows 170,000 or so clones, with 77% occurring only once. The sequence was obtained from a woman aged 60-75 years in good health and CMV-seropositive. The chain couples TRBV29-1 to TRBJ1-5; D remains ambiguous. Sequencing was performed on PBMCs. The CDR3 DNA reads as TGCAGCGTTTCGCCCGGTAGCAATCAGCCCCAGCATTTT. This codes for CSVSPGSNQPQHF.